Listed below are T cell receptor beta chains from one sample, sequenced in a study of beta chain features in type 1 diabetes. Libraries were prepared by immunoSEQ multiplex PCR; TCRdb keeps only in-frame clonotypes and omits some of them. The repertoire holds 45,000 to 60,000 clones, around 45% seen once, with approximately 0.13% in the top ten. Sequencing used stem cell memory CD4+ T cells from blood. The source is a man aged 25 to 40 with type 1 diabetes. CDR3s include the opening cysteine and the closing phenylalanine or tryptophan. The order of the fields is V gene, J gene, D gene, clone size, CDR3 DNA, CDR3 protein. The D gene is left open where the match is weak. A clone size is listed for some rows: how often the clone was seen (once, few, many), or a class if it is expanded.

v_gene: TRBV7-2
j_gene: TRBJ2-4
d_gene: TRBD1
abundance: medium-sized
CDR3nt: TGTGCCACGGGACAGGGCGGAAACATTCAGTACTTC
CDR3aa: CATGQGGNIQYF

v_gene: TRBV7-2
j_gene: TRBJ2-7
d_gene: TRBD2
abundance: -
CDR3nt: TGTGCCAGCAGCTTAACTTCGCTAGCGGCAATTTCCTACGAGCAGTACTTC
CDR3aa: CASSLTSLAAISYEQYF

v_gene: TRBV15
j_gene: TRBJ2-3
d_gene: -
abundance: -
CDR3nt: TGTGCCATAGCCGGCGGTAGCACAGATACGCAGTATTTT
CDR3aa: CAIAGGSTDTQYF

v_gene: TRBV6-1
j_gene: TRBJ2-2
d_gene: TRBD2
abundance: -
CDR3nt: TGTGCCAGCAGGGGAGGGAGCGGGAACACCGGGGAGCTGTTTTTT
CDR3aa: CASRGGSGNTGELFF

v_gene: TRBV18
j_gene: TRBJ1-5
d_gene: TRBD1
abundance: -
CDR3nt: TGTGCCAGCTCACCACGGACAGGTATGGCGCCCCAGCATTTT
CDR3aa: CASSPRTGMAPQHF

v_gene: TRBV5-8
j_gene: TRBJ1-2
d_gene: -
abundance: few
CDR3nt: TGTGCCAGCAGCTTGGCGGGACTTCTAGGGAGGGGCTACACCTTC
CDR3aa: CASSLAGLLGRGYTF

v_gene: TRBV14
j_gene: TRBJ2-3
d_gene: -
abundance: few
CDR3nt: TGTGCCAGCAGCCAAGAATCGGGAGCAGATACGCAGTATTTT
CDR3aa: CASSQESGADTQYF

v_gene: TRBV18
j_gene: TRBJ1-4
d_gene: -
abundance: -
CDR3nt: TGTGCCAGCTCACCGTACGCGGGGGAAGGTGAAAAACTGTTTTTT
CDR3aa: CASSPYAGEGEKLFF

v_gene: TRBV9
j_gene: TRBJ1-2
d_gene: -
abundance: -
CDR3nt: TGTGCCAGCAGCAGAGTGAGCCCCCGAGGAGGCTACACCTTC
CDR3aa: CASSRVSPRGGYTF

v_gene: TRBV7-2
j_gene: TRBJ2-7
d_gene: TRBD1
abundance: few
CDR3nt: TGTGCCAGCAGCCGGGACAGATACTCCTACGAGCAGTACTTC
CDR3aa: CASSRDRYSYEQYF

v_gene: TRBV4-3
j_gene: TRBJ2-1
d_gene: -
abundance: -
CDR3nt: TGCGCCAGCAGCCAAGACCTCCCCAATGAGCAGTTCTTC
CDR3aa: CASSQDLPNEQFF

v_gene: TRBV10-3
j_gene: TRBJ2-7
d_gene: TRBD1
abundance: -
CDR3nt: TGTGCCATCAGTGAGGGAGCCAGGGGGTACTACGAGCAGTACTTC
CDR3aa: CAISEGARGYYEQYF

v_gene: TRBV28
j_gene: TRBJ2-7
d_gene: TRBD1
abundance: -
CDR3nt: TGTGCCAGCAGTTCCACAGGGGGCATGTACTTC
CDR3aa: CASSSTGGMYF

v_gene: TRBV29-1
j_gene: TRBJ2-7
d_gene: TRBD2
abundance: -
CDR3nt: TGCAGCGTTGAAGGTAGCGGGATGACCGAGCAGTACTTC
CDR3aa: CSVEGSGMTEQYF

v_gene: TRBV7-2
j_gene: TRBJ2-7
d_gene: -
abundance: few
CDR3nt: TGTGCCAGCAGCTTAGCGGGGCCCGGGCATTCTTTTGGCTTC
CDR3aa: CASSLAGPGHSFGF

v_gene: TRBV7-2
j_gene: TRBJ2-1
d_gene: TRBD2
abundance: few
CDR3nt: TGTGCCAGCAGCTTAGGTCCAGCGGGGGTCAATGAGCAGTTCTTC
CDR3aa: CASSLGPAGVNEQFF

v_gene: TRBV5-1
j_gene: TRBJ2-2
d_gene: TRBD2
abundance: few
CDR3nt: TGCGCCAGCAGGTGGACTAGCGGGAACACCGGGGAGCTGTTTTTT
CDR3aa: CASRWTSGNTGELFF

v_gene: TRBV7-9
j_gene: TRBJ2-1
d_gene: -
abundance: -
CDR3nt: TGTGCCAGCACCCCCGACAGCTCCTACAATGAGCAGTTCTTC
CDR3aa: CASTPDSSYNEQFF

v_gene: TRBV2
j_gene: TRBJ1-5
d_gene: -
abundance: -
CDR3nt: TGTGCCAGCAGCAGGGCCGGCAATCAGCCCCAGCATTTT
CDR3aa: CASSRAGNQPQHF

v_gene: TRBV6-5
j_gene: TRBJ2-4
d_gene: TRBD1
abundance: -
CDR3nt: TGTGCCAGCAGGGACAGGGTCAACATTCAGTACTTC
CDR3aa: CASRDRVNIQYF

v_gene: TRBV11-2
j_gene: TRBJ1-2
d_gene: -
abundance: once
CDR3nt: TGTGCCAGCACCCTGAGTGGGGCGTCGTATGGCTACACCTTC
CDR3aa: CASTLSGASYGYTF

v_gene: TRBV28
j_gene: TRBJ1-5
d_gene: TRBD1
abundance: -
CDR3nt: TGTGCCAGCAGTTCGACAGGGAATCAGCCCCAGCATTTT
CDR3aa: CASSSTGNQPQHF

v_gene: TRBV28
j_gene: TRBJ2-7
d_gene: -
abundance: -
CDR3nt: TGTGCCAGCGGGAGTGGCGCCCAGACCTACGAGCAGTACTTC
CDR3aa: CASGSGAQTYEQYF

v_gene: TRBV7-7
j_gene: TRBJ2-1
d_gene: TRBD2
abundance: few
CDR3nt: TGTGCTAGCAGCTGCGTTGGAGGGGTGGAGCGGGAGCTGACTGAGTGCGATGAGCAGTTCTTC
CDR3aa: CASSCVGGVERELTECDEQFF

v_gene: TRBV7-2
j_gene: TRBJ2-5
d_gene: -
abundance: once
CDR3nt: TGTGCCAGCAGCTTAGACGTCGGGACCCAGTACTTC
CDR3aa: CASSLDVGTQYF

v_gene: TRBV2
j_gene: TRBJ1-5
d_gene: TRBD1
abundance: -
CDR3nt: TGTGCCAGCAGTGAGGGACAGGGGATGAATCAGCCCCAGCATTTT
CDR3aa: CASSEGQGMNQPQHF